What follows is one T cell receptor (beta chain) and its context. The source of the sample is a study of blood T cell repertoires in COVID-19. Across the study: The origin of the acute and convalescent COVID-19 samples was the United States, Italy and Spain. Sample material is recorded as cDNA or gDNA derived from T cells, B-cell-depleted T cells, or PBMCs.

As handled by the study authors: Cell counts per sample came from amplifying reference gene primers. The data were produced by immunoSEQ multiplex PCR, yet TCRdb's version contains in-frame clones alone and is incomplete. From that table come the V and J calls and clone size; the DNA was used to work out D and trimming. The top ten clones hold over 1.3% of a sample with 65,000 to 70,000 clones, 70% to 90% of them seen once. This clonotype was obtained from an older woman with acute or convalescent COVID-19. The sequenced material came from peripheral blood.

The CDR3 spells CASSQDEGTNYGYTF. CDR3 DNA sequence: TGCGCCAGCAGCCAAGATGAGGGAACGAACTATGGCTACACCTTC. The V gene is TRBV4-1, the J gene TRBJ1-2; D call uncertain. Deletions cut 0 bases from V and 2 bases from J, with 10 bases between. This CDR3 has 15 residues. The germline CDR1 and CDR2 sequences are MGHRA and YSYEKL.